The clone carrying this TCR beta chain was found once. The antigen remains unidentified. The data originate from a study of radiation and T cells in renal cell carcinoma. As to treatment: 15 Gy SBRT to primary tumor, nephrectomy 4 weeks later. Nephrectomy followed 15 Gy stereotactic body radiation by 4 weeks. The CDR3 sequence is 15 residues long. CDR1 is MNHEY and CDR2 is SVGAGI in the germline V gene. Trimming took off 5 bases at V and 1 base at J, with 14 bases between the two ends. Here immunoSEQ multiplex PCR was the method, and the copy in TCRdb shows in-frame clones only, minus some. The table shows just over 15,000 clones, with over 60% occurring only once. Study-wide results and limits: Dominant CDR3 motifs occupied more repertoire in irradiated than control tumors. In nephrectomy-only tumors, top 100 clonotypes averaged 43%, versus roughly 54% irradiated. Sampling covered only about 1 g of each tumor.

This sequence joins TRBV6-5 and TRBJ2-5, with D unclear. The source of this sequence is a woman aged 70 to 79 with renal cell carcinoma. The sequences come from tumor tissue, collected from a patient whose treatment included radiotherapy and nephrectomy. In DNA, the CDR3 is TGTGCCAGCAGTATCAACCGTGGGCCCCAAGAGACCCAGTACTTC. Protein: CASSINRGPQETQYF.